This T cell receptor beta chain was sequenced during a study of T cell responses to AZD1222 COVID-19 vaccine. Sequencing was performed with immunoSEQ multiplex PCR; in TCRdb, only in-frame clones are kept and a portion is missing. The sample holds roughly 150,000 clones, around 91% seen once. Details on this clone: Its antigen is not known.

Broader study findings: Clonal diversity was possibly underestimated; the donors were predominantly white British and more often female. Among AZD1222 vaccinees, only 5 to 7 were seropositive at baseline.

CDR1 and CDR2 from the germline V gene are MDHEN and SYDVKM. With 4 bases removed from V and 8 bases from J, the gap between germline ends came to 27 bases. The CDR3 spans 19 residues. This chain joins TRBV28 and TRBJ1-6; D remains unclear. The source material was peripheral blood, sampled 28 days after the second AZD1222 dose. This TCR derives from an adult who received the AZD1222 COVID-19 vaccine. The CDR3 bases are TGTGCCAGCAGTTCCCCCGTTGGGTCAGCCCCCCACCAGTATTCACCCCTCCACTTT. This codes for CASSSPVGSAPHQYSPLHF.